The 5 T cell receptor beta chains presented below share a single source sample, sequenced in a study of cytomegalovirus exposure and HLA in healthy donors. The PCR had 60 Vbeta and 13 Jbeta primers. Data came from immunoSEQ multiplex PCR; TCRdb stores just in-frame clones and leaves some out. The table shows about 150,000 clones, with approximately 85% occurring only once. The specimen sequenced was PBMCs. The receptors were sampled from a young man in good health and CMV-seropositive.

This chain connects TRBV5-5 to TRBJ2-3; 12 bases line up with TRBD2. This CDR3 spans 14 amino acids. The junction had 1 base not matched to a gene; V was cut back by 2 bases and J by 6 bases. CDR1 and CDR2 (germline): SGHKS, YYEKEE (reference sequence). The CDR3 nucleotides are TGTGCCAGCAGCTTTCTAGCGGGGGGGGATACGCAGTATTTT. Its translation: CASSFLAGGDTQYF.

The J gene is TRBJ2-1, the V gene TRBV19; D is perhaps TRBD2 (6 bases). Trimming cost V 3 bases and J 8 bases, with 14 bases left between them. The germline V gene has CDR1 LNHDA and CDR2 SQIVND (reference sequence). This CDR3 region has 14 residues. The CDR3 protein is CASSIGREVDEQFF. The CDR3, as DNA: TGTGCCAGTAGTATCGGCAGGGAGGTTGATGAGCAGTTCTTC.

The chain joins TRBV20-1 to TRBJ2-3, with D hard to call. The ends were cut back, 4 bases at V and 8 bases at J, with 10 bases in the middle. The CDR3 runs to 11 residues. Germline CDR1 and CDR2: DFQATT and SNEGSKA (reference sequence). The CDR3 is CSATPSGTQYF. CDR3 coding DNA: TGCAGTGCTACGCCGTCGGGTACGCAGTATTTT.

The CDR3: CASRTGDVTNEKLFF. CDR3 nucleotide sequence: TGCGCCAGCAGGACAGGGGATGTGACTAATGAAAAACTGTTTTTT. This chain uses TRBV5-1 with TRBJ1-4, with TRBD1 matching 8 bases. The CDR3 sequence is 15 residues long. The V and J ends lost 5 bases and 2 bases, in that order; junction bases with no gene match: 5. The germline V gene encodes CDR1 SGHRS and CDR2 YFSETQ. Together with reference TRBV5-1 and TRBJ1-4, the CDR3 gives the full variable domain: KAGVTQTPRYLIKTRGQQVTLSCSPISGHRSVSWYQQTPGQGLQFLFEYFSETQRNKGNFPGRFSGRQFSNSRSEMNVSTLELGDSALYLCASRTGDVTNEKLFFGSGTQLSVL.

The chain links TRBV11-3 to TRBJ2-3; a weak D match, TRBD2 (5 bases). This CDR3 is 15 amino acids long. V shed 4 bases and J shed 2 bases, with 13 bases lying between them. Germline V lookup: CDR1 SGHNT, CDR2 YENEEA. For the CDR3, the DNA is TGTGCCAGCAGCTCGGGATTCTACCTCACAGATACGCAGTATTTT. The encoded protein is CASSSGFYLTDTQYF.